Below, one TCR beta chain is given with its context. Its antigen is currently not known. No per-base quality is available; no much larger clone lies one base away. The data were obtained in a study of blood T cell repertoires in COVID-19 (dated by TCRdb to the early 2020s). Study-level background: Samples covering the acute and convalescent phases of COVID-19 were provided by collaborators in the United States, Italy and Spain. The material from the prospective study consisted of cDNA or gDNA derived from T cells, B-cell-depleted T cells, or PBMCs. Samples were obtained from the ongoing ImmuneRACE study (first 160 participants) and from 1,254 subjects provided by 6 global collaborators. Where HLA class I and class II types were available, the types were taken from metadata supplied by the sample provider, not from assay-based typing. The dataset comprised deeply sampled blood TCRbeta repertoires from subjects exposed to, actively infected with, or recovered from COVID-19. A freely available public database, intended as a resource for researchers studying the immune response to SARS-CoV-2, is where the repertoires were released. Nearly every sample came with metadata listing a de-identified subject ID, COVID-19 status, age in years and sex. Overall study results and their limits: Clinical and demographic metadata were provided uncurated, with the amount varying by source and participant.

The immunoSEQ Assay, a bias-controlled multiplex PCR, was used to amplify TCRbeta CDR3 regions from genomic DNA. Processing in the source paper ran as follows. Within the assay, amplification of reference gene primers was used to estimate how many nucleated cells each sample contained. To quantify the absolute abundance of each unique TCRbeta CDR3 rearrangement, sequence reads were collapsed and filtered. For each sample, productive Simpson clonality was calculated as the square root of Simpson's diversity index over productive rearrangements. TCRdb carries this immuneACCESS record with in-frame sequences only. Its versions omit some clonotypes, under half of them owing to an unresolved V gene in the studies checked, with the rest unexplained. V, J and clone size reflect that table, while D and trimming were determined from the DNA. The sample includes 220,000 or so clones, with 82% observed a single time. Less than 9.5% of the sample is held by the ten biggest clonotypes.

One collaborating source in Seattle enrolled patients during active infection and followed them longitudinally through the course of disease. Whole blood was collected in K2EDTA tubes by collaborating institutions according to the institutions' own protocols. Collaborator samples were shipped for TCRbeta analysis as frozen whole blood, isolated PBMCs, or DNA extracted from either sample type. The CDR3 goes from the cysteine to the phenylalanine over 15 residues. The CDR3 DNA has 45 bases and is translated from base 1. Trimming removed 0 bases from V and 2 bases from J; the gene matches leave 2 bases unexplained. CDR1 and CDR2 (SGHAT, FQNNGV) derive from the germline V gene.

In this chain, TRBV11-2 is recombined with TRBJ2-3, and TRBD2 aligns with 7 junction nucleotides. The sequence was obtained from a woman aged 80 or older with COVID-19, enrolled during active disease. The sample comprised peripheral blood. For the CDR3, the sequence is CASSLDGGSTDTQYF. DNA sequence: TGTGCCAGCAGCTTAGACGGGGGGTCCACAGATACGCAGTATTTT.